This T cell receptor beta chain was sequenced for a study of blood T cell repertoires in COVID-19. About the research overall: The study drew acute and convalescent COVID-19 samples from the United States, Italy and Spain. In each case, the material was cDNA or gDNA derived from T cells, B-cell-depleted T cells, or PBMCs.

Data came from immunoSEQ multiplex PCR; TCRdb stores just in-frame clones and leaves some out. The sample yields about 180,000 clones, about 85% seen once. Per germline, CDR1 SGHKS and CDR2 YYEKEE (reference sequence). Unmatched junction bases numbered 13, after V lost 5 bases and J lost 2 bases. The CDR3 runs to 17 residues. V gene TRBV5-5 combines with J gene TRBJ2-1, with 7 bases aligning to TRBD1. The sample was peripheral blood. This clonotype was sampled from a woman of 80 years or more with acute or convalescent COVID-19. Here the CDR3 DNA reads TGTGCCAGCAGACCACAATACAGGGGTCAGGCCTACAATGAGCAGTTCTTC. Its protein is CASRPQYRGQAYNEQFF.